The clone carrying this TCR beta chain ranks as medium-sized in terms of frequency. The antigen remains undetermined. Coverage ceases 3 residues before the CDR3 finishes, and the germline J gene fills in the end. The data derive from a study of T cells in women clearing cervical HPV infection. About the study: Controls gave blood once infection was undetectable; cases at lesion identification. With HLA typing for only a few women, HLA confounding remains possible. Whole-study results and caveats: Cases carried less TRBV6-7 than controls: about 0.1% versus 0.15%.

From germline, CDR1 is LGHNA and CDR2 YNFKEQ. The CDR3 runs to 17 residues. V was pared by 0 bases and J by 1 base, with 5 bases of the junction left unmatched. The table came from immunoSEQ multiplex PCR; TCRdb's copy has only in-frame clones and leaves some out. The sample has under 45,000 clones. This clonotype was obtained from a woman between 18 and 70 years old with a cervical HPV16 infection that either progressed to CIN3+ or cleared (not recorded which). The rearrangement links TRBV4-2 to TRBJ2-5; TRBD2 matches at 10 bases. The sample consisted of blood buffy coat. The CDR3 loop is CASSQEWVAGGQETQYF. The CDR3 DNA, read in part, is TGTGCCAGCAGCCAAGAGTGGGTAGCGGGGGGCCAAGAGACC.